A single sample gave rise to the 23 T cell receptor beta chains below, sequenced in a study of CD8 T cells in ankylosing spondylitis. TCRdb re-derived calls from the 5' RACE reads in MiXCR, one entry per CDR3 protein. This table holds 200,000 to 250,000 distinct CDR3 sequences, more than 25% found once. Sequencing was performed on blood, either unsorted or a sorted T cell fraction (not recorded which). All receptors derive from a male donor with ankylosing spondylitis or in good health (not recorded which).

The sample holds a few counts of this clonotype. The chain is built from TRBV6-5 and TRBJ2-3; D unclear. Germline loops: CDR1 MNHEY, CDR2 SVGAGI. This CDR3 is built from 15 residues. Deletions cut 2 bases from V and 1 base from J, with 10 bases between. The CDR3 coding sequence is TGTGCCAGCAGTTACGTCGATCGAGGCACAGATACGCAGTATTTT. The encoded protein is CASSYVDRGTDTQYF.

V and J are TRBV5-5 and TRBJ2-7; the D is unclear. Per germline, CDR1 SGHKS and CDR2 YYEKEE (reference sequence). Trimming removed 2 bases from V and 2 bases from J, with 14 bases in between. This CDR3 is 15 amino acids long. The CDR3 DNA follows: TGTGCCAGCAGCTTTGGACCCCTCCCAACCTACGAGCAGTACTTC. Residues: CASSFGPLPTYEQYF.

The chain joins TRBV20-1 to TRBJ2-5, with D tentatively TRBD2 (6 bases). Germline lookup yields CDR1 DFQATT and CDR2 SNEGSKA (reference sequence). CDR3 length: 15 residues. Trimming stripped 0 bases from V and 4 bases from J, with 15 bases between. CDR3 sequence (DNA): TGCAGTGCTAGAGACCACCGGGAGCTAGGAGAGACCCAGTACTTC. Translated, it gives CSARDHRELGETQYF.

The chain recombines TRBV3-1 with TRBJ2-5, with 7 bases fitting TRBD2. With 6 bases clipped from V and 3 bases from J, the junction kept 4 bases outside the gene matches. Germline V gene lookup returns CDR1 LGHDT and CDR2 YNNKEL (reference sequence). This CDR3 region has 13 residues. The CDR3 nucleotides read TGTGCCAGCAGGAGAACTAGCGAAGAGACCCAGTACTTC. This translates into CASRRTSEETQYF.

This clonotype was seen only a few times. The rearrangement uses TRBV5-1 and TRBJ1-1, with D perhaps matching TRBD1 (6 bases). CDR1 and CDR2 from the germline V gene are SGHRS and YFSETQ. CDR3 length: 17 amino acids. The germline V and J ends were trimmed by 6 bases and 0 bases, with 21 bases remaining between them. CDR3 in amino acids: CASKASDRDNMNTEAFF. CDR3 sequence (DNA): TGCGCCAGCAAAGCGTCCGACCGGGACAACATGAACACTGAAGCTTTCTTT.

The chain's CDR3 is CSAKLAASTDTQYF. CDR3 nucleotide sequence: TGCAGTGCTAAGCTAGCGGCTAGCACAGATACGCAGTATTTT. The rearrangement uses TRBV20-1 and TRBJ2-3; 7 positions agree with TRBD2. Germline CDR1 is DFQATT and CDR2 is SNEGSKA (reference sequence). The J segment lost 0 bases and the V segment lost 4 bases, leaving 4 bases of the junction unmatched. The CDR3 spans 14 residues.

Concerning this clonotype itself: A junction end diverges from the germline sequence, so it may reflect a read error. The chain couples TRBV10-3 to TRBJ1-5; D not resolved. Germline V gives CDR1 ENHRY, CDR2 SYGVKD. The length of the CDR3 is 15 residues. The CDR3, as DNA: TGTGCCATCAGTGAGGGGCGGCCAGGCAATCAGCCCCAGCATTTC. This translates into CAISEGRPGNQPQHF.

V and J are TRBV20-1 and TRBJ2-1; TRBD2 matches at 11 bases. CDR3 length: 15 residues. The germline V gene has CDR1 DFQATT and CDR2 SNEGSKA (reference sequence). Germline trimming cut 4 bases from V and 10 bases from J; bases unmatched to any gene: 12. CDR3 in DNA: TGCAGTGCTACCAAACCCGGGACTAGCGGTACAGAGCAGTTCTTC. Amino acids: CSATKPGTSGTEQFF.

This clonotype showed up just a few times. The rearrangement links TRBV5-1 to TRBJ2-1; D is perhaps TRBD1 (5 bases). Germline values: CDR1 SGHRS, CDR2 YFSETQ. Trimming stripped 1 base from V and 6 bases from J, with 14 bases between. The CDR3 sequence is 15 residues long. Here the CDR3 reads CASSLRAGPGNEQFF. CDR3 DNA sequence: TGCGCCAGCAGCTTGAGGGCAGGGCCGGGCAATGAGCAGTTCTTC.

In this sample, this clonotype turned up a few times. This chain connects TRBV5-1 to TRBJ1-2; 9 bases are a match to TRBD1. This CDR3 comprises 17 residues. Germline V gives CDR1 SGHRS, CDR2 YFSETQ. The V gene end was trimmed by 4 bases and the J gene end by 6 bases; junction bases not matched to a gene: 16. CDR3 in DNA: TGCGCCAGCAGCAGAAGGACAGGGGAGATATCATGGAATGGCTACACCTTC. Translation gives CASSRRTGEISWNGYTF. The complete variable domain, with remaining parts taken from reference TRBV5-1 and TRBJ1-2, reads KAGVTQTPRYLIKTRGQQVTLSCSPISGHRSVSWYQQTPGQGLQFLFEYFSETQRNKGNFPGRFSGRQFSNSRSEMNVSTLELGDSALYLCASSRRTGEISWNGYTFGSGTRLTVV.

The rearrangement joins TRBV28 to TRBJ2-7, with TRBD2 as a possible D gene (6 bases). V was pared by 7 bases and J by 4 bases, with 20 bases between. This CDR3 comprises 15 residues. Germline values: CDR1 MDHEN, CDR2 SYDVKM. The DNA for the CDR3 is TGTGCCAGCACCTTAACCGGACTATTTTTTTACGAGCAGTACTTC. Its translation: CASTLTGLFFYEQYF.

The chain joins TRBV4-1 to TRBJ2-7, with 7 bases matching TRBD1. V lost 1 base and J lost 4; bases outside the gene matches: 7. Germline CDR1 MGHRA, CDR2 YSYEKL. The CDR3 spans 15 residues. This chain's CDR3 is CASSQGDSGVYEQYF. Written as DNA, the CDR3 is TGCGCCAGCAGCCAAGGGGACAGTGGGGTTTACGAGCAGTACTTC.

The chain carries TRBV5-5 and TRBJ2-2; tentatively, D is TRBD1 (6 bases). This CDR3 has 15 residues. Germline V CDR1 and CDR2: SGHKS, YYEKEE (reference sequence). V was cut by 1 base and J by 1 base, with 8 bases left in between. The DNA of the CDR3 is TGTGCCAGCAGCTTGTACAGGGAGAACACCGGGGAGCTGTTTTTT. Protein: CASSLYRENTGELFF.

This clonotype occurred many times. The rearrangement uses TRBV6-1 and TRBJ2-1, with TRBD2 identical over 12 bases. The CDR3 sequence is 15 residues long. CDR1 and CDR2 from the germline V gene are MNHNS and SASEGT. The trim removed 5 bases at V and 8 bases at J, leaving 7 bases unmatched. CDR3 DNA: TGTGCCAGCAGTCCGACTAGCGGGGGCCCACATGAGCAGTTCTTC. It yields the protein CASSPTSGGPHEQFF.

This clonotype was found a few times. V and J are TRBV7-2 and TRBJ2-7, with TRBD1 matching over 7 bases. The ends lost 5 bases at V and 0 bases at J; junction bases unmatched: 4. CDR3 length: 14 amino acids. CDR1 SGHTA and CDR2 FQGNSA come from the germline V gene. The CDR3 is CASSDNRGSYEQYF. CDR3 sequence (DNA): TGTGCCAGCAGCGATAACAGGGGCTCCTACGAGCAGTACTTC.

V is TRBV5-1 and J is TRBJ2-5; 10 bases map to TRBD1. V lost 9 bases to trimming and J lost 5 bases; unmatched junction nucleotides: 16. Germline CDR1 and CDR2: SGHRS and YFSETQ. CDR3 length equals 16 residues. The CDR3 here is CATSSAGTGALETQYF. As DNA, the CDR3 is TGCGCCACCTCGTCGGCCGGGACAGGGGCTTTGGAGACCCAGTACTTC.

This chain connects TRBV20-1 to TRBJ2-1, with 7 nucleotides matching TRBD2. The V segment lost 6 bases and the J segment 6 bases; nucleotides outside the gene matches: 2. The CDR3 contains 11 residues. In germline, CDR1 is DFQATT, CDR2 SNEGSKA (reference sequence). The CDR3 is CSAWEGNEQFF. The CDR3 DNA is TGCAGTGCCTGGGAGGGCAATGAGCAGTTCTTC.

The chain couples TRBV20-1 to TRBJ2-3; D gene unclear. Germline V gene lookup returns CDR1 DFQATT and CDR2 SNEGSKA (reference sequence). Between the trimmed V and J ends, which lost 2 bases and 1 base, there was a span of 13 bases. This CDR3 has 15 amino acids. CDR3 sequence: CSARRATVRTDTQYF. CDR3 bases: TGCAGTGCTAGACGGGCAACAGTTCGCACAGATACGCAGTATTTT.

The chain employs TRBV20-1 and TRBJ2-5; 10 bases are shared with TRBD2. The J segment lost 5 bases and the V segment lost 0 bases, leaving 6 bases of the junction unmatched. This CDR3 has 15 residues. The germline V gene has CDR1 DFQATT and CDR2 SNEGSKA (reference sequence). The CDR3 bases are TGCAGTGCTAGAGATGGGCTAGCGGGGGTTGAGACCCAGTACTTC. It translates to CSARDGLAGVETQYF.

J is TRBJ1-6 and V is TRBV12-3 or TRBV12-4, with 8 bases that match TRBD1. The CDR3 runs to 15 residues. J gave up 5 bases and V 6 bases, and 6 bases lay outside the gene matches. The CDR3, as DNA: TGTGCCAGCAGCTCCAGACAGGGGAATAATTCACCCCTCCACTTT. Its translation: CASSSRQGNNSPLHF.

This clonotype has only a few counts. This chain uses TRBV20-1 with TRBJ2-7; D is possibly TRBD1 or TRBD2 (6 bases each). V was clipped by 0 bases and J by 2 bases, with 17 bases between them. This CDR3 is built from 16 residues. Germline loops: CDR1 DFQATT, CDR2 SNEGSKA (reference sequence). The CDR3 coding sequence is TGCAGTGCTAGAGATCGGGAGCAGGGGAACCCCTACGAGCAGTACTTC. This codes for CSARDREQGNPYEQYF.

This clonotype has more than one count but fewer than ten. The rearrangement uses TRBV5-1 and TRBJ2-5; D could derive from TRBD1 or TRBD2 (6 bases each). Germline V gives CDR1 SGHRS, CDR2 YFSETQ. V was trimmed by 3 bases and J by 3 bases, leaving 12 bases between them. CDR3 size: 14 residues. The CDR3 reads CASSSGAWEETQYF. The CDR3 nucleotides are TGCGCCAGCAGCTCGGGGGCATGGGAAGAGACCCAGTACTTC.

This clonotype was recorded many times. This chain links TRBV29-1 with TRBJ1-1; D is unclear. The CDR3 runs 11 residues. Germline CDR1 SQVTM, CDR2 ANQGSEA. V dropped 7 bases and J dropped 7 bases, with 13 bases sitting between them. Written as DNA, the CDR3 is TGCAGCGGAACCGACGGGCGTGAAGCTTTCTTT. Its protein product is CSGTDGREAFF.